What follows describes a single T cell receptor (beta chain). What it binds is unknown. The data are from a study of vaccination effects on CD4 cells after COVID-19. The CDR3 is 14 amino acids. V dropped 4 bases and J dropped 5; count of bases not matched to a gene: 5. CDR1 is SNHLY, CDR2 FYNNEI, per germline. Using immunoSEQ multiplex PCR, the repertoire was profiled, and TCRdb retains in-frame clones only, with some absent. The sample records 55,000 to 65,000 clones, approximately 80% being singletons. After expansion with viral peptide pools in the ViraFEST assay, antigen-specific CD4+ T cells were sequenced. Upon completion of approximately ten days in culture, CD4+ T cells were isolated. Testing of the vaccine recipients showed negative nucleocapsid antibodies and no prior SARS-CoV-2 infection. Researchers reported culturing over 1.5 million PBMC in each well, adding around 10 IU/ml IL-2 and approximately 10 ug/ml peptides.

The chain is built from TRBV2 and TRBJ1-2; TRBD1 matches at 9 bases. Sequences were derived from CD4+ T cells from PBMCs cultured with HCoV-229E spike peptides, sampled before COVID-19 vaccination. This clonotype was obtained from a human donor who received a COVID-19 vaccine. In DNA form, the CDR3 reads TGTGCCAGCAGTGGTGGGACAGGGACGTATGGCTACACCTTC. Translating gives CASSGGTGTYGYTF.